This entry lists 21 T cell receptor beta chains sequenced from one sample in a study of STAT5B mutations in CD4+ large granular lymphocyte leukemia (dated by TCRdb to between 2021 and 2024). The library was produced with the immunoSEQ multiplex PCR assay. The table comes from immuneACCESS by way of TCRdb, which keeps in-frame sequences with V and J called. Part of the clones is missing from these tables; in studies checked, under half for an unresolved V gene and the rest for unknown reasons. The sample table contains around 50,000 clones; only one count was recorded for 80% to 85% of them. The ten largest clones take up 0.35% to 0.4% of the sample. The sequenced material came from CD4+ T cells from blood buffy coats. The receptors originated from a human donor in good health.

CDR3 in DNA: TGCGCCAGCAGCTTGACTGGGGGGGTGACTGAAGCTTTCTTT. Its protein product is CASSLTGGVTEAFF. The V and J genes are TRBV5-1 and TRBJ1-1; tentative D call: TRBD1 (5 bases). CDR3 size: 14 residues. V was shortened by 1 base and J by 5 bases, with 12 bases between the two germline ends. CDR1 and CDR2 (germline): SGHRS, YFSETQ. Combining the CDR3 with reference TRBV5-1 and TRBJ1-1 gives the whole variable domain KAGVTQTPRYLIKTRGQQVTLSCSPISGHRSVSWYQQTPGQGLQFLFEYFSETQRNKGNFPGRFSGRQFSNSRSEMNVSTLELGDSALYLCASSLTGGVTEAFFGQGTRLTVV.

The chain carries TRBV7-6 and TRBJ1-1; D might be TRBD1 (6 bases). From germline, CDR1 is SGHVS and CDR2 FNYEAQ. V lost 1 base and J 10 bases, leaving 13 bases between the germline ends. This CDR3 is 13 amino acids long. The CDR3 region has the DNA TGTGCCAGCAGCTTAGAAACAGGGCAGGGAGCTTTCTTT. Amino acids: CASSLETGQGAFF.

This chain joins TRBV6-5 and TRBJ2-7; 11 bases line up with TRBD2. Per germline, CDR1 MNHEY and CDR2 SVGAGI. The CDR3 spans 16 residues. V lost 2 bases to trimming and J lost 2 bases; unmatched junction nucleotides: 5. The CDR3 is CASSYRGTSGPYEQYF. In nucleotides, the CDR3 is TGTGCCAGCAGTTACCGGGGGACTAGCGGACCCTACGAGCAGTACTTC.

J is TRBJ1-6 and V is TRBV6-1; D is unresolved. Germline V gene sequence: CDR1 MNHNS, CDR2 SASEGT. The CDR3 spans 13 residues. V lost 6 bases and J lost 9, with 12 bases in between. In DNA form, the CDR3 reads TGTGCCAGCAGGGATTGGGGTCGTTCACCCCTCCACTTT. Translation: CASRDWGRSPLHF.

J is TRBJ2-5 and V is TRBV5-4, with 8 positions matching TRBD2. The CDR3 totals 15 residues. Germline CDR1 and CDR2: SGHNT and YYREEE (reference sequence). With 1 base clipped from V and 5 bases from J, the junction kept 7 bases outside the gene matches. The CDR3: CASSLPGGGLETQYF. As DNA, the CDR3 is TGTGCCAGCAGCTTGCCGGGGGGGGGCCTTGAGACCCAGTACTTC.

V gene TRBV6-1 combines with J gene TRBJ2-2; 9 bases line up with TRBD1. The germline V gene has CDR1 MNHNS and CDR2 SASEGT. The CDR3 loop spans 16 amino acids. The V gene end was trimmed by 4 bases and the J gene end by 0 bases; junction bases not matched to a gene: 3. This chain's CDR3 is CASSAGTGTNTGELFF. CDR3 DNA: TGTGCCAGCAGTGCCGGGACAGGGACGAACACCGGGGAGCTGTTTTTT.

The V and J genes are TRBV6-6 and TRBJ1-2, with D perhaps matching TRBD1 (5 bases). CDR1 MNHNY and CDR2 SVGAGI come from the germline V gene (reference sequence). V gave up 6 bases and J gave up 1 base, with 9 bases separating them. This CDR3 is 13 amino acids long. CDR3 residues: CASSSQGNYGYTF. The CDR3 bases are TGTGCCAGCAGCTCCCAGGGTAACTATGGCTACACCTTC.

This clone was recorded once. The V call is TRBV14, the J call TRBJ1-4, with D unresolved. Germline lookup yields CDR1 SGHDN and CDR2 FVKESK. V lost 4 bases and J 0 bases, leaving 6 bases between the germline ends. The CDR3 totals 14 residues. The CDR3 loop reads CASSRKTTNEKLFF. In nucleotides, the CDR3 is TGTGCCAGCAGCCGAAAAACAACTAATGAAAAACTGTTTTTT.

This clone was observed a few times. The genes are TRBV5-1 and TRBJ1-2, with 9 bases that match TRBD1. CDR1 is SGHRS and CDR2 is YFSETQ in the germline V gene. CDR3 length equals 14 residues. The V gene end was trimmed by 0 bases and the J gene end by 6 bases; junction bases not matched to a gene: 3. DNA of the CDR3: TGCGCCAGCAGCTTGGACAGGGGGCCCAATGGCTACACCTTC. It specifies CASSLDRGPNGYTF.

The chain links TRBV9 to TRBJ2-1; 16 nucleotides line up with TRBD2. Germline values: CDR1 SGDLS, CDR2 YYNGEE. Trimming cost V 0 bases and J 15 bases; bases outside gene matches: 9. The length of the CDR3 is 16 residues. CDR3 loop: CASSVATGLAGGQTFF. In nucleotides, the CDR3 is TGTGCCAGCAGCGTAGCTACGGGACTAGCGGGAGGGCAAACGTTCTTC.

This clone is a singleton in its sample. In DNA, the CDR3 is TGTGCCAGCTCACCAAGCACGGACAGGGGGCGCGGAGGAAAGACAGATACGCAGTATTTT. Translation gives CASSPSTDRGRGGKTDTQYF. V gene TRBV18 combines with J gene TRBJ2-3; 11 bases match TRBD1. Germline CDR1 and CDR2: KGHSH and LQKENI. Trimming removed 2 bases from V and 3 bases from J; junction bases left unmatched: 16. This CDR3 comprises 20 residues.

The chain recombines TRBV6-1 with TRBJ1-2; D remains unclear. V was pared by 5 bases and J by 5 bases, with 6 bases between. This CDR3 spans 11 amino acids. The germline CDR1 and CDR2 sequences are MNHNS and SASEGT. The CDR3: CASSLEYGYTF. Here the CDR3 DNA reads TGTGCCAGCAGTCTAGAGTATGGCTACACCTTC.

This clone was counted a single time. The CDR3 DNA reads TGTGCCAGCAGCAGACTAATAGCGGTGCTCTACAATGAGCAGTTCTTC. Encoded protein: CASSRLIAVLYNEQFF. V usage is TRBV11-3 and J usage is TRBJ2-1; a possible D gene is TRBD2 (6 bases). The germline CDR1 and CDR2 sequences are SGHNT and YENEEA. Trimming left V 5 bases short and J 3 bases short, with 17 bases between. The CDR3 totals 16 residues.

The chain combines TRBV5-1 with TRBJ2-7; D remains ambiguous. V shed 4 bases and J shed 7 bases, with 9 bases lying between them. This CDR3 is built from 11 residues. Looked up from germline, CDR1 is SGHRS and CDR2 is YFSETQ. This CDR3 is CASSPPWEQYF. CDR3 DNA: TGCGCCAGCAGCCCGCCGTGGGAGCAGTACTTC.

V usage is TRBV11-3 and J usage is TRBJ2-1, with D hard to call. The CDR3 has 12 amino acids. V was trimmed by 1 base and J by 6 bases, leaving 4 bases between them. Germline V gene sequence: CDR1 SGHNT, CDR2 YENEEA. CDR3 sequence: CASSLVANEQFF. CDR3 coding DNA: TGTGCCAGCAGCTTAGTCGCCAATGAGCAGTTCTTC.

The chain links TRBV2 to TRBJ1-1, with D possibly being TRBD1 (6 bases). Trimming took off 3 bases at V and 4 bases at J, with 18 bases between the two ends. This CDR3 is built from 16 residues. The germline V gene encodes CDR1 SNHLY and CDR2 FYNNEI. For the CDR3, the DNA is TGTGCCAGCAGTGAGAGGGTTGGCAGGGGACGCACTGAAGCTTTCTTT. The encoded protein is CASSERVGRGRTEAFF.

The chain couples TRBV6-4 to TRBJ1-3, with 7 bases identical to TRBD1. The CDR3 sequence is 14 residues long. With V trimmed by 9 bases and J by 8 bases, 13 bases remained unmatched. Germline V gives CDR1 MRHNA, CDR2 SNTAGT. The CDR3 is CASLIERGHDTIYF. As DNA, the CDR3 is TGTGCCAGTTTGATAGAGAGGGGGCACGACACCATATATTTT.

The J gene is TRBJ2-5, the V gene TRBV2; 12 bases fit TRBD1. The CDR3 consists of 17 residues. V dropped 5 bases and J dropped 6; count of bases not matched to a gene: 13. In germline, CDR1 is SNHLY, CDR2 FYNNEI. DNA for the CDR3: TGTGCCAGCAGTCCGGGACAGGGGGCTTTCCAGGGAAAGACCCAGTACTTC. It codes for CASSPGQGAFQGKTQYF.

The rearrangement joins TRBV30 to TRBJ1-3; possible D gene TRBD1, 5 bases. Germline-derived CDR1 and CDR2 are GTSNPN and SVGIG (reference sequence). V lost 3 bases and J 0 bases, leaving 18 bases between the germline ends. The CDR3 has 17 residues. The CDR3 loop is CAWRVGQGSGSGNTIYF. The CDR3, as DNA: TGTGCCTGGAGGGTCGGGCAGGGATCCGGCTCTGGAAACACCATATATTTT.

The rearrangement joins TRBV5-1 to TRBJ2-1, with 8 bases identical to TRBD2. Trimming removed 2 bases from V and 7 bases from J; junction bases left unmatched: 2. The CDR3 runs to 13 residues. CDR1 and CDR2 (germline): SGHRS, YFSETQ. The CDR3: CASSFSSGNEQFF. In DNA form, the CDR3 reads TGCGCCAGCAGCTTCTCTAGCGGGAATGAGCAGTTCTTC.

This chain uses TRBV27 with TRBJ1-2; a weak D match, TRBD1 (6 bases). The CDR3 runs 13 residues. The germline CDR1 and CDR2 sequences are MNHEY and SMNVEV (reference sequence). Between the trimmed V and J ends, which lost 3 bases and 8 bases, there was a span of 13 bases. This CDR3 is CASSFSGVKGYTF. The CDR3 nucleotides are TGTGCCAGCAGTTTCTCAGGGGTTAAAGGCTACACCTTC.